This T cell receptor (beta chain) appears in the sequencing data of a study of regulatory T cells in long-lasting Graves disease. HTBI primers from iRepertoire and Arm-PCR of CDR3 regions yielded the TCR beta libraries. TCRdb independently ran MiXCR on the multiplex PCR reads; one entry per CDR3 protein. The table records 370,000 or so distinct CDR3 sequences, about 17% of them present only once. Findings and caveats of the study: Small sample size may have lowered accuracy.

Stated time point: newly diagnosed GD, antithyroid drugs for less than 3 months. RNA extracted from PBMCs served as the sequencing template. With 2 bases clipped from V and 2 bases from J, the junction kept 5 bases outside the gene matches. The CDR3 totals 15 residues. Germline CDR1 is MDHEN and CDR2 is SYDVKM. This clonotype showed up many times. Antigen specificity is unknown. In addition, the sample was reused for a study of T cells in Graves' hyperthyroidism and ophthalmopathy. In that study: The authors deemed Graves' hyperthyroidism stable absent ophthalmopathy progression within 18 months. TCR CDR3 regions were first amplified by RT-PCR with HTBI primers.

Specimen: peripheral blood mononuclear cells (PBMCs), collected at new diagnosis, from a patient treated with antithyroid drugs. The chain carries TRBV28 and TRBJ1-2; 7 bases map to TRBD1. This TCR derives from a woman aged 18 to 35 with Graves disease. In DNA, the CDR3 is TGTGCCAGCAGTTTACCACAGGGGAAAAACTATGGCTACACCTTC. It encodes CASSLPQGKNYGYTF.